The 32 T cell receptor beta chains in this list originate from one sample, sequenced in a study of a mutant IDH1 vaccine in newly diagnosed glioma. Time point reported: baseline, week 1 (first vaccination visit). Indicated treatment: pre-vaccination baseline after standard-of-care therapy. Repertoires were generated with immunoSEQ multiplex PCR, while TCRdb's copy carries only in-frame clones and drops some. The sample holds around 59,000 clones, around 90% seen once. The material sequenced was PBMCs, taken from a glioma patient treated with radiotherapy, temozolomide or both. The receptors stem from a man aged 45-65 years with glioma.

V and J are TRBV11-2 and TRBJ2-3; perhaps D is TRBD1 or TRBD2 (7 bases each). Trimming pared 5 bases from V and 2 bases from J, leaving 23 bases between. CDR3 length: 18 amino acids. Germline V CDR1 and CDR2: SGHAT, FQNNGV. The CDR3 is CASSHQGGSSLITDTQYF. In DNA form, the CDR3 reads TGTGCCAGCAGCCACCAGGGGGGGTCTTCACTAATCACAGATACGCAGTATTTT.

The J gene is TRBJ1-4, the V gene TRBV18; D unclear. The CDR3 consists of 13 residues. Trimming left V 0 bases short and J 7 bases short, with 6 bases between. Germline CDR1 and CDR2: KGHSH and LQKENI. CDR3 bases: TGTGCCAGCTCACCACCGGTCGTTGAAAAACTGTTTTTT. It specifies CASSPPVVEKLFF.

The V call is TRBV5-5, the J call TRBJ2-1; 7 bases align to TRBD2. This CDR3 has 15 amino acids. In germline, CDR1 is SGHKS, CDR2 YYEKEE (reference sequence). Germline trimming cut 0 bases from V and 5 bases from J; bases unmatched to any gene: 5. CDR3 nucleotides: TGTGCCAGCAGCTTGGGGCAGCGGGATAACAATGAGCAGTTCTTC. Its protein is CASSLGQRDNNEQFF.

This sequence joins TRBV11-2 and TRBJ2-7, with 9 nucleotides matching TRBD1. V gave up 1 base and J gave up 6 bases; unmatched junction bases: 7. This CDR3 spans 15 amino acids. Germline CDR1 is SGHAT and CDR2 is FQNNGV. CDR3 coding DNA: TGTGCCAGCAGCTTAGCCCGGGACAGGGTGAGCGAGCAGTACTTC. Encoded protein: CASSLARDRVSEQYF.

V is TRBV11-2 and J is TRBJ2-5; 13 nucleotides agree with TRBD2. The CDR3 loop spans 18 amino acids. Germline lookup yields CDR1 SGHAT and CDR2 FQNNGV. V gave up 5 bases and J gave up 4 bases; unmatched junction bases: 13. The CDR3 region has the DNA TGTGCCAGCAGCCTGGGACTAGCGGGATACCAGTCACGAGAGACCCAGTACTTC. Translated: CASSLGLAGYQSRETQYF.

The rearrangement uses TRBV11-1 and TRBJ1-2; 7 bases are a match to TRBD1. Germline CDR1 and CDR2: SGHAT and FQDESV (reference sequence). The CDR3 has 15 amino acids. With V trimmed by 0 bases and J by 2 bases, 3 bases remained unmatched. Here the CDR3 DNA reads TGTGCCAGCAGCTTAGCGGGGACAGAGAACTATGGCTACACCTTC. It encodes CASSLAGTENYGYTF.

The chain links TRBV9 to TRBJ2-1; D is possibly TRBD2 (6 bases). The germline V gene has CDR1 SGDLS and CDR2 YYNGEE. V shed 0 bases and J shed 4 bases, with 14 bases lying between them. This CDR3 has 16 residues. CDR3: CASSVGGGTSYNEQFF. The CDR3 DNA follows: TGTGCCAGCAGCGTAGGGGGCGGGACTTCATACAATGAGCAGTTCTTC.

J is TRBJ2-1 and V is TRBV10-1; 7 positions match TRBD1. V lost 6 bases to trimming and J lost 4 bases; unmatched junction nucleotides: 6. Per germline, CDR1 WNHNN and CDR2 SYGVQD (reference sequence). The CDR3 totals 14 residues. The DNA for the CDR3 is TGCGCCAGCAGCGGGACAGCGGCTTACAATGAGCAGTTCTTC. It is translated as CASSGTAAYNEQFF.

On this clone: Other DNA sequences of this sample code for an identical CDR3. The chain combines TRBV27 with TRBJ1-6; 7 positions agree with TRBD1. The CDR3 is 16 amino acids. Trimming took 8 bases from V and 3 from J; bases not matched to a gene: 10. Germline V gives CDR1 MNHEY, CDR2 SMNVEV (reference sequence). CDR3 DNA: TGTGCCAGCTTGGGCTCTGGGACAGACTATAATTCACCCCTCCACTTT. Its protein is CASLGSGTDYNSPLHF.

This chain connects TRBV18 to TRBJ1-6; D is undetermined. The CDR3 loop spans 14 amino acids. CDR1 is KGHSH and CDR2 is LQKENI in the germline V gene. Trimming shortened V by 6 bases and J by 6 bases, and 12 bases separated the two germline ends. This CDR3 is CASSSGPGNSPLHF. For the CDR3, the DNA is TGTGCCAGCTCCTCCGGCCCGGGTAATTCACCCCTCCACTTT.

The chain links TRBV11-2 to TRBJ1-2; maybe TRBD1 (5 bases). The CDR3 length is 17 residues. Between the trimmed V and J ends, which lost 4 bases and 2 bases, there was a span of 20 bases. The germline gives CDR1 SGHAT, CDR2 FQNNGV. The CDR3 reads CASSSPLSHSGNYGYTF. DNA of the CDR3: TGTGCCAGCAGCTCACCCCTTAGCCACTCAGGGAACTATGGCTACACCTTC. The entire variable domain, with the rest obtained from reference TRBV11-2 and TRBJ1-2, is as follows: EAGVAQSPRYKIIEKRQSVAFWCNPISGHATLYWYQQILGQGPKLLIQFQNNGVVDDSQLPKDRFSAERLKGVDSTLKIQPAKLEDSAVYLCASSSPLSHSGNYGYTFGSGTRLTVV.

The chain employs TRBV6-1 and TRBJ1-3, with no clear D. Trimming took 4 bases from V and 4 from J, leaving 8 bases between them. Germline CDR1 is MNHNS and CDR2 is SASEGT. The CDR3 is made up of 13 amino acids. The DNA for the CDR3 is TGTGCCAGCAGTGGGAATACGGGAAACACCATATATTTT. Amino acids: CASSGNTGNTIYF.

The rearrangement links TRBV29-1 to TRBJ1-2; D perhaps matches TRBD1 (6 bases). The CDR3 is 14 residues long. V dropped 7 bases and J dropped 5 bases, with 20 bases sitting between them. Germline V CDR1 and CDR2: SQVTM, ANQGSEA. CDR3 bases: TGCAGCGGGGGAGGATTGACAGGCGAATATGGCTACACCTTC. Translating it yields CSGGGLTGEYGYTF.

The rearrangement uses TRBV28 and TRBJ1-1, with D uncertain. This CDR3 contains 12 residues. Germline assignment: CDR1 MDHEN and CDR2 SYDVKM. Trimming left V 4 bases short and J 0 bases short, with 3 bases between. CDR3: CASSWLNTEAFF. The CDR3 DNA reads TGTGCCAGCAGTTGGTTGAACACTGAAGCTTTCTTT. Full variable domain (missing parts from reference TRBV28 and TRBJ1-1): DVKVTQSSRYLVKRTGEKVFLECVQDMDHENMFWYRQDPGLGLRLIYFSYDVKMKEKGDIPEGYSVSREKKERFSLILESASTNQTSMYLCASSWLNTEAFFGQGTRLTVV.

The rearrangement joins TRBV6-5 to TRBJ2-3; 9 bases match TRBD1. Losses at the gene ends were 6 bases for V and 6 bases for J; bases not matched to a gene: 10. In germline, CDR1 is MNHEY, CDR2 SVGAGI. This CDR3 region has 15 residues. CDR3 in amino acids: CASSYRTGATDTQYF. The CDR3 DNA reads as TGTGCCAGCAGCTACAGGACAGGGGCTACCGATACGCAGTATTTT.

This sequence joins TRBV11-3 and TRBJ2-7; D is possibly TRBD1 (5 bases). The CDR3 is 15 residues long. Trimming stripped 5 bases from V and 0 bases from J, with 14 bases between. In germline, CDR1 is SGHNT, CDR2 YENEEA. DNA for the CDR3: TGTGCCAGCAGCACGACAGCGTTGGGCTCCTACGAGCAGTACTTC. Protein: CASSTTALGSYEQYF.

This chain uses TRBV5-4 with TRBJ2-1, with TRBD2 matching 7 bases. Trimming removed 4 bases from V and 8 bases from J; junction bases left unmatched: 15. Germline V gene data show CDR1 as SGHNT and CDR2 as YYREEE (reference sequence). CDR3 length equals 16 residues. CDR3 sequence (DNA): TGTGCCAGCAGCAAACCGGGACTACGTCTCCCCCATGAGCAGTTCTTC. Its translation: CASSKPGLRLPHEQFF. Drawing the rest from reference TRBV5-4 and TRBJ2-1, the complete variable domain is ETGVTQSPTHLIKTRGQQVTLRCSSQSGHNTVSWYQQALGQGPQFIFQYYREEENGRGNFPPRFSGLQFPNYSSELNVNALELDDSALYLCASSKPGLRLPHEQFFGPGTRLTVL.

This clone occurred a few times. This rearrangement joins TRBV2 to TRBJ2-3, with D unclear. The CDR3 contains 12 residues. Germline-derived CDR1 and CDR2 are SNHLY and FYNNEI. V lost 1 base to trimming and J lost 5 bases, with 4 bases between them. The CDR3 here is CASSEVGDTQYF. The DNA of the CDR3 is TGTGCCAGCAGTGAAGTGGGAGATACGCAGTATTTT.

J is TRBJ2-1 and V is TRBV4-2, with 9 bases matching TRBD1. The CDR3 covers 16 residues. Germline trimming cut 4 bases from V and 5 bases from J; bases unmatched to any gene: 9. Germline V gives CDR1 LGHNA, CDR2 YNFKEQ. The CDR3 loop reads CASSRQTGGSDNEQFF. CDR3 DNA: TGTGCCAGCAGCCGACAGACAGGGGGATCGGACAATGAGCAGTTCTTC.

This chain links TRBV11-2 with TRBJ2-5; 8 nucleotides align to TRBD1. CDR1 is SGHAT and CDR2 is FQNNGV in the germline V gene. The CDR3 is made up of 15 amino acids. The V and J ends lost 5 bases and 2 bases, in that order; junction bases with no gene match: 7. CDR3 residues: CASSHRDRTQETQYF. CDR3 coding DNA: TGTGCCAGCAGCCACCGGGACAGGACTCAAGAGACCCAGTACTTC.

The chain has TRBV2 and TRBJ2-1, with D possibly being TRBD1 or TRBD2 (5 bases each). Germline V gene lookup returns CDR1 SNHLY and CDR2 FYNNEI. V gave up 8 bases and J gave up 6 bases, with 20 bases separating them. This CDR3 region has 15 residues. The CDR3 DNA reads TGTGCCAGCCAAATCACTCCTGGGGACCTCAATGAGCAGTTCTTC. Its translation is CASQITPGDLNEQFF.

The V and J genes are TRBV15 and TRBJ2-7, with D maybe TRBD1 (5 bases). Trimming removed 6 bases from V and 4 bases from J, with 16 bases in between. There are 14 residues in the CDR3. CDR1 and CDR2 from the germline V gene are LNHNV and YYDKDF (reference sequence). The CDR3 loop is CATRLRGQAYEQYF. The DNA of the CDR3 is TGTGCCACCAGGCTAAGGGGCCAGGCTTACGAGCAGTACTTC.

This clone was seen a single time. The CDR3 DNA reads TGTGCCATCAAGCCCGGTCCGGACGAACTTCAAGAGACCCAGTACTTC. Protein product: CAIKPGPDELQETQYF. The chain combines TRBV10-3 with TRBJ2-5; D is undetermined. The V gene lost 7 bases and the J gene lost 2 bases, with 20 bases spanning the gap. Germline CDR1 is ENHRY and CDR2 is SYGVKD. This CDR3 comprises 16 residues.

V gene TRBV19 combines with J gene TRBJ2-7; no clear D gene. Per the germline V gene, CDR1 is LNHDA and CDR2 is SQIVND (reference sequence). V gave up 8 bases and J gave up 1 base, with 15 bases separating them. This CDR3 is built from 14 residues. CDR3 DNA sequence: TGTGCCAGTTCGGATTGGGCACATTCCTACGAGCAGTACTTC. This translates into CASSDWAHSYEQYF.

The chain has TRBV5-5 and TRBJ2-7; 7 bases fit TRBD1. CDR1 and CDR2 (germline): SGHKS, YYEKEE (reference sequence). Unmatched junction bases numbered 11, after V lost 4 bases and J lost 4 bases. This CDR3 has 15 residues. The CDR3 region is CASSPGQSAKYEQYF. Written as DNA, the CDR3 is TGTGCCAGCAGCCCGGGACAGTCGGCGAAGTACGAGCAGTACTTC.

CDR3 bases: TGTGCCAGTAGCGCTTTAAGACAGGGAATAGCCAAAAACATTCAGTACTTC. Encoded protein: CASSALRQGIAKNIQYF. The chain uses TRBV19 and TRBJ2-4; the match to TRBD1 covers 7 bases. The J segment lost 0 bases and the V segment lost 6 bases, leaving 11 bases of the junction unmatched. CDR1 and CDR2 from the germline V gene are LNHDA and SQIVND (reference sequence). The CDR3 contains 17 residues.

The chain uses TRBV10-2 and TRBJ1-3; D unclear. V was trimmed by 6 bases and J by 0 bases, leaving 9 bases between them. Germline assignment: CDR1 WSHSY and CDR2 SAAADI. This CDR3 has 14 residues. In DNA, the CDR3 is TGCGCCAGCAGAGAATTGCGCTCTGGAAACACCATATATTTT. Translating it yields CASRELRSGNTIYF.

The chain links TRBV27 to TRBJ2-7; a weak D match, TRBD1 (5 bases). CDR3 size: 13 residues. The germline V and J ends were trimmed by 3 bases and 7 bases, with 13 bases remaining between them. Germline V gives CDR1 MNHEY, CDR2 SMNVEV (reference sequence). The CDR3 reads CASSFYGAGEQYF. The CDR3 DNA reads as TGTGCCAGCAGTTTCTATGGGGCCGGGGAGCAGTACTTC.

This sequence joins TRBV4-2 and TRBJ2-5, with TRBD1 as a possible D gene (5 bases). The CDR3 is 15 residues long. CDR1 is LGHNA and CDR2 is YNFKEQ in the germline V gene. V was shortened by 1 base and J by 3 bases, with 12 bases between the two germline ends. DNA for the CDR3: TGTGCCAGCAGCCAAGTGAGACAGACGAAAGAGACCCAGTACTTC. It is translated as CASSQVRQTKETQYF.

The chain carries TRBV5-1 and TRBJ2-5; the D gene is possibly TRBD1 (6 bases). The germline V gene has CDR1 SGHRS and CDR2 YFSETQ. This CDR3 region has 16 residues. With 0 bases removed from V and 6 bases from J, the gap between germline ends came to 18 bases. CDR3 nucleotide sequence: TGCGCCAGCAGCTTGGGGGATAACAGGGTCGGAAAGACCCAGTACTTC. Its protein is CASSLGDNRVGKTQYF.

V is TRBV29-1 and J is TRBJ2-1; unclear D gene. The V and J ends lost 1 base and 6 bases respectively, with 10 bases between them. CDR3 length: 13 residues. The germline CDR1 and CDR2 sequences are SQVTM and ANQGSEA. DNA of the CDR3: TGCAGCGTTGAAGGGCGGCAGCTCAATGAGCAGTTCTTC. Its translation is CSVEGRQLNEQFF.

The CDR3 DNA is TGTGCCAGCAGCCCCTACCTCGGGGTGTCCGACACTGAAGCTTTCTTT. Protein: CASSPYLGVSDTEAFF. The chain joins TRBV5-6 to TRBJ1-1; D unresolved. The CDR3 is made up of 16 amino acids. The V and J ends lost 4 bases and 3 bases respectively, with 19 bases between them. Germline V CDR1 and CDR2: SGHDT, YYEEEE.